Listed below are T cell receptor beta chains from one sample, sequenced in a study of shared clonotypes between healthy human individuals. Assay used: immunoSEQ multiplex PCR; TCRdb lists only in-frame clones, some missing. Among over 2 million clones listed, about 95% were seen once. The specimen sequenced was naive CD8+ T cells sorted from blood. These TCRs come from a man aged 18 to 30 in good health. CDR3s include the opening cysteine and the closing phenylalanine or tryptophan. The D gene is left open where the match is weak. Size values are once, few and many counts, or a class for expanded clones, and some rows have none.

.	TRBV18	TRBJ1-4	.	CASSLGDEKLFF	TGTGCCAGCTCACTAGGAGATGAAAAACTGTTTTTT
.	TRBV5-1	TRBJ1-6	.	CASSAEWSGGRDNSPLHF	TGCGCCAGCAGCGCTGAGTGGTCGGGGGGGCGAGATAATTCACCCCTCCACTTT
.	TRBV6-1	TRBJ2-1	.	CASSEGPTGYNEQFF	TGTGCCAGCAGTGAAGGCCCTACAGGTTACAATGAGCAGTTCTTC
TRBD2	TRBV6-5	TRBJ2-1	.	CASRTGTSEDEQFF	TGTGCCAGCAGGACCGGGACTAGCGAGGATGAGCAGTTCTTC
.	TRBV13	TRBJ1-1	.	CASSLGSRVGTEAFF	TGTGCCAGCAGCTTAGGATCCAGGGTGGGCACTGAAGCTTTCTTT
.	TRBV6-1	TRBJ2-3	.	CASSEEGSSTDTQYF	TGTGCCAGCAGTGAAGAAGGGTCTAGCACAGATACGCAGTATTTT
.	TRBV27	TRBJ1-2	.	CASSHTLYYGYTF	TGTGCCAGCAGTCATACTTTGTACTATGGCTACACCTTC
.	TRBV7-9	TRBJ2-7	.	CASSDYRETFGEQYF	TGTGCCAGCAGCGATTACAGGGAGACATTTGGCGAGCAGTACTTC
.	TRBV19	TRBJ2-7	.	CASSIEPGRHYEQYF	TGTGCCAGTAGTATAGAACCCGGGAGACATTACGAGCAGTACTTC
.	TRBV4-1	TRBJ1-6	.	CASSQGGLISSYNSPLHF	TGCGCCAGCAGCCAAGGGGGACTCATAAGCTCCTATAATTCACCCCTCCACTTT
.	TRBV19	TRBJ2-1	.	CASSMEQGPSDEQFF	TGTGCCAGTAGTATGGAGCAGGGGCCCTCCGATGAGCAGTTCTTC
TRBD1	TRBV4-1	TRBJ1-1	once	CASSQIGQGTEAFF	TGCGCCAGCAGCCAGATCGGACAGGGCACTGAAGCTTTCTTT
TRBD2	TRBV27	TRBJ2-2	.	CASTGLAGDPNTGELFF	TGTGCCAGCACCGGACTAGCGGGGGACCCGAACACCGGGGAGCTGTTTTTT
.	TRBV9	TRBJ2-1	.	CASSVAGFTGNNEQFF	TGTGCCAGCAGCGTAGCGGGATTTACTGGGAACAATGAGCAGTTCTTC
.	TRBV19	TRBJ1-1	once	CASSPWTDTEAFF	TGTGCCAGTAGTCCATGGACGGACACTGAAGCTTTCTTT